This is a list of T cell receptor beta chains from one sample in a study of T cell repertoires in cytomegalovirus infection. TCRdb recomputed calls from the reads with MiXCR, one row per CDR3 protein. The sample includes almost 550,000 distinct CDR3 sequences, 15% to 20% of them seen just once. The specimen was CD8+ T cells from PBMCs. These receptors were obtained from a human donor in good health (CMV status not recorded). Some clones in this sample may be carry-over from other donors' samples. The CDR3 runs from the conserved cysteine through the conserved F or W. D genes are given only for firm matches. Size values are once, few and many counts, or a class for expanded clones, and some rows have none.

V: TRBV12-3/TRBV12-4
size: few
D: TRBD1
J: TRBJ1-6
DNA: TGTGCCAGCAGTCGATCTGGACAGGGCGTACATTCACCCCTCCACTTT
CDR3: CASSRSGQGVHSPLHF

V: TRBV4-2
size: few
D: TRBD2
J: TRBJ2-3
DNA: TGTGCCAGCAGCCAAAGTGAAGCGGGGGGTAGAGATACGCAGTATTTT
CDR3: CASSQSEAGGRDTQYF

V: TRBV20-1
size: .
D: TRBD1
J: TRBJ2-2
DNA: TGCAGTGCTAGGGCGAGACAGGGGACCGGGGATCTGTTTTTT
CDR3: CSARARQGTGDLFF

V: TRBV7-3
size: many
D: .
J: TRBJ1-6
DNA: TGTGCCAGCAGCTTAAATGGACAGCCGAGCGGTTCACCCCTCCACTTT
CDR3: CASSLNGQPSGSPLHF

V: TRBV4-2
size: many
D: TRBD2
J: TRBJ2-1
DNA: TGTGCCAGCAGCCAACCGGGACTAGCGGGCTCCTACAATGAGCAGTTCTTC
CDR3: CASSQPGLAGSYNEQFF

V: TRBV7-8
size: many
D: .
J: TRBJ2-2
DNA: TGTGCCAGCAGCTTAGATGGGGTTGGCCGGGAGCTGTTTTTT
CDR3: CASSLDGVGRELFF

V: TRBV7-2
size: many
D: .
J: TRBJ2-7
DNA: TGTGCCAGCAGCTTAGAATTCAACACAAACTACGAGCAGTACTTC
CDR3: CASSLEFNTNYEQYF

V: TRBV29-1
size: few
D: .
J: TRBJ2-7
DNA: TGCAGCGTTGTTATCTGGGGGCCCTCCTACGAGCAGTACTTC
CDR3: CSVVIWGPSYEQYF

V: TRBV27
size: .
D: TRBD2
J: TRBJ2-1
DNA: TGTGCCACAAGCGGGAGCTACTACAATGAGCAGTTCTTC
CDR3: CATSGSYYNEQFF

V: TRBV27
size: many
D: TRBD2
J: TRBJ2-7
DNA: TGTGCCAGCAGTTTATCCGCCCGGGGGGTCGAGCAGTACTTC
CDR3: CASSLSARGVEQYF

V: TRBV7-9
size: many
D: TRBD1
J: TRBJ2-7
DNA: TGTGCCAGCAGCAGGCTCTCGGGGACAGGGGTCTACGAGCAGTACTTC
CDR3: CASSRLSGTGVYEQYF

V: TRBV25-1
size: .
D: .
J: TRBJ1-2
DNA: TGTGCCAGCAGTGAAACCCCCTCCGGTGGCTACACCTTC
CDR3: CASSETPSGGYTF

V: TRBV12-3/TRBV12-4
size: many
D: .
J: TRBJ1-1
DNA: TGTGCCAGCAGCCCACTCGCGGCGGGGGTCGAAGCTTTCTTT
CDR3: CASSPLAAGVEAFF

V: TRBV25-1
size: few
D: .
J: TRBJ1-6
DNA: TGTGCCAGCAGTGAATTTGGGTCCAGCTCCTATAATTCACCCCTCCACTTT
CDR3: CASSEFGSSSYNSPLHF

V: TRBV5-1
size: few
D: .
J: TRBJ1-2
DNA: TGCGCCAGCAGCTTGACAGGTTCTGGCTACACCTTC
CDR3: CASSLTGSGYTF

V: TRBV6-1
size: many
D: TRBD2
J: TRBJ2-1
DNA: TGTGCCAGCAGTGAAGGGACCCCCCGAAAGAGCGGGGGGGCCAATGAGCAGTTCTTC
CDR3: CASSEGTPRKSGGANEQFF

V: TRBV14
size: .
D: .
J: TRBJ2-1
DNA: TGTGCCAGCAGCCAAGATTGGGTTCGGCAGGGCACCGTATATGAGCAGTTCTTC
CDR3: CASSQDWVRQGTVYEQFF

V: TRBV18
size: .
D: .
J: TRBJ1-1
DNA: TGTGCCAGCTCACCATGGACAGTATCTGAAGCTTTCTTT
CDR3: CASSPWTVSEAFF

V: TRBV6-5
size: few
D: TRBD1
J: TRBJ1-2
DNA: TGTGCCAGCAGTTACAACGACAGGGGATGGGATGGCTACACCTTC
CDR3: CASSYNDRGWDGYTF

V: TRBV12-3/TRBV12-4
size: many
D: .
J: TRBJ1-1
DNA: TGTGCCAGCAGCACCACAGAGAACACTGAAGCTTTCTTT
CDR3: CASSTTENTEAFF

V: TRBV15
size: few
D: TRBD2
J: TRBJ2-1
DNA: TGTGCCACCAGCCCGGGACTAGCGGGAGCAAATGAGCAGTTCTTC
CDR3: CATSPGLAGANEQFF

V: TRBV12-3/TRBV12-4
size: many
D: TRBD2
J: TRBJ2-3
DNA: TGTGCCAGCAGTTTAGCGCCGGGGCGGGAGCTCACAGATACGCAGTATTTT
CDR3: CASSLAPGRELTDTQYF

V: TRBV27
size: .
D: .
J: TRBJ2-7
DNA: TGTGCCAGCAGTTCCTCGGCAGGGGACTTATCCTACGAGCAGTACTTC
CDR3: CASSSSAGDLSYEQYF

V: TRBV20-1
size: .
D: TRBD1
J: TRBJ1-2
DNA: TGCAGTGCTAGTGTACAGGGGGCGTTTGGCTACACCTTC
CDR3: CSASVQGAFGYTF

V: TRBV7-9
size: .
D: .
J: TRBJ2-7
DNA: TGTGCCAGCAGCCAGGTGGTAATATGCTACGAGCAGTACTTC
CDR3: CASSQVVICYEQYF

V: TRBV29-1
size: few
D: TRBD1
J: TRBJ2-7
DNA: TGCAGCGTTGAATGGGGACAGACCTACGAGCAGTACTTC
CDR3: CSVEWGQTYEQYF

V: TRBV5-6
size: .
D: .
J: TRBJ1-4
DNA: TGTGCCAGCAGCTTCGCCCGGAGGAGTGAAAAACTGTTTTTT
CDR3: CASSFARRSEKLFF

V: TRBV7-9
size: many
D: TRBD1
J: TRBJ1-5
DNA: TGTGCCAGCAGCCCACGCGGACAGGGAGGTCCTCAGCCCCAGCATTTT
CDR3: CASSPRGQGGPQPQHF

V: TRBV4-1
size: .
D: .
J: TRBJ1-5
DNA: TGCGCCAGCAGCCAGTTAACAGGGCCCCAGCATTTT
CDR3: CASSQLTGPQHF

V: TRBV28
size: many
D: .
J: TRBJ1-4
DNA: TGTGCCAGCAGTTACCTTAACGGTTATGAAAAACTGTTTTTT
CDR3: CASSYLNGYEKLFF

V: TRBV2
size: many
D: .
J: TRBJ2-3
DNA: TGTGCCTTCGGAGGCGGGGATCGCACAGATACGCAGTATTTT
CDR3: CAFGGGDRTDTQYF

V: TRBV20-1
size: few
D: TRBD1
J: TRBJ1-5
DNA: TGCAGTGCAGAGGGACAGGGTGTTCAGCCCCAGCATTTT
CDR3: CSAEGQGVQPQHF

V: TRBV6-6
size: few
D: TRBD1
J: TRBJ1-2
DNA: TGTGCCAGCAGTTATAACAGGGGGCCTAACTATGGCTACACCTTC
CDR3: CASSYNRGPNYGYTF

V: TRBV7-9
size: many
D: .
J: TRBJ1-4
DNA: TGTGCCAGCAGTCCGGACAGCTTCGGTGAAAAACTGTTTTTT
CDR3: CASSPDSFGEKLFF

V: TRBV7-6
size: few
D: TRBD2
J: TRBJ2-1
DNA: TGTGCCAGCAGCTATGGGCTAGCGGGGGCGGGGGGGCAGTTCTTC
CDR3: CASSYGLAGAGGQFF

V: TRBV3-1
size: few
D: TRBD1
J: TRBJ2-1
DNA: TGTGCCAGCAGCCAAAGGACAGGGCCGGGATTCTCCTACAATGAGCAGTTCTTC
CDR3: CASSQRTGPGFSYNEQFF

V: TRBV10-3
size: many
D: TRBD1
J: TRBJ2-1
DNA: TGTGCCATAAAGACAGGGACCTACAATGAGCAGTTCTTC
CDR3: CAIKTGTYNEQFF

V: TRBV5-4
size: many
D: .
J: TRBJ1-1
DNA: TGTGCCAGCAGTCCTTGGGGAAGGGGGAACACTGAAGCTTTCTTT
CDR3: CASSPWGRGNTEAFF

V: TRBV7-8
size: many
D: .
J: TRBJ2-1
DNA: TGTGCCAGCAGCTCACCTCTTCCGACGGGACCGGGCAATGAGCAGTTCTTC
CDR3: CASSSPLPTGPGNEQFF

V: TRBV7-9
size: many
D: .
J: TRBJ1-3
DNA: TGTGCCAGCAGCACCTTAACAGAGGGATTTGGAAACACCATATATTTT
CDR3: CASSTLTEGFGNTIYF

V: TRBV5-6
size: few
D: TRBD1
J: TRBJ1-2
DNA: TGTGCCAGCAGGGGGAGTCAACAGGGGTCGAGGAACTATGGCTACACCTTC
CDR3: CASRGSQQGSRNYGYTF

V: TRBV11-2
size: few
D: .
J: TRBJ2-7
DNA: TGTGCCAGCAGCTCCGACCGACTCTACGAGCAGTACTTC
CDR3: CASSSDRLYEQYF

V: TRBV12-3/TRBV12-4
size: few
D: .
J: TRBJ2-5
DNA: TGTGCCAGCACTCCGGGGACCGGAGAGACCCAGTACTTC
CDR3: CASTPGTGETQYF

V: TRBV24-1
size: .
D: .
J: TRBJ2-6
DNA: TGTGCCACCAGTGATTCCCAGTCTAGTGGGGCCAACGTCCTGACTTTC
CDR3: CATSDSQSSGANVLTF

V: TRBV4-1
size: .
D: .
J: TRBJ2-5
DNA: TGCGCCAGCAGCCAAGATCTAAGCGGCAAGACCCAGTACTTC
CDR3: CASSQDLSGKTQYF

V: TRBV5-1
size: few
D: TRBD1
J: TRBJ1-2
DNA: TGCGCCAGCAGCCCCGGGACAGGGGTTGGCTATGGCTACACCTTC
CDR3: CASSPGTGVGYGYTF

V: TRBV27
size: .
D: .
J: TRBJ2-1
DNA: TGTGCCAGCAGTCCGAATGGCCAGAATGAGCAGTTCTTC
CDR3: CASSPNGQNEQFF

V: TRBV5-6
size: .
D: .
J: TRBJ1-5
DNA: TGTGCCAGCACCCAAGCGGGTAGCAATCAGCCCCAGCATTTT
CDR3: CASTQAGSNQPQHF

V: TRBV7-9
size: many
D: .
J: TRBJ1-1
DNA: TGTGCCAGCAGCTTACGTCGGGGGAAGGGGCCAAGGGACACTGAAGCTTTCTTT
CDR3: CASSLRRGKGPRDTEAFF

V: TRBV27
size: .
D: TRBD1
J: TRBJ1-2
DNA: TGTGCCAGCAGTTTATTCAAACCAGGTATCCGGGACAGGGATAACTATGGCTACACCTTC
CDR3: CASSLFKPGIRDRDNYGYTF

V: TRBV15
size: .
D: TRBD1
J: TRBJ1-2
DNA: TGTGCCACCAGCAATCCGGGACAGGGGGAAAACTATGGCTACACCTTC
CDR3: CATSNPGQGENYGYTF

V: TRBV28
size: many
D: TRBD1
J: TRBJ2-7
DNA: TGTGCCAGCAGTTCCCTCCGACAGGGGTTCGCCTACGAGCAGTACTTC
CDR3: CASSSLRQGFAYEQYF

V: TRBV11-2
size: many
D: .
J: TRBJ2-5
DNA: TGTGCCAGCAGCTTAGCCGGAGCGGGACTGCCTCAGGGGGGCCAGTACTTC
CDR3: CASSLAGAGLPQGGQYF

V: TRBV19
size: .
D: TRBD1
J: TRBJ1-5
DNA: TGTGCCAGTAGCAGGGGACAGGTGGATCAGCCCCAGCATTTT
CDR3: CASSRGQVDQPQHF

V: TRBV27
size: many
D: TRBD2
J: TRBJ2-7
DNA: TGTGCCAGCAGCTCAGGACTAGGAGGCTACGAGCAGTACTTC
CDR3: CASSSGLGGYEQYF

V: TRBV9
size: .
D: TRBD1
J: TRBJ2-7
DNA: TGTGCCAGCAGCGTTGGGGACAGAAACTACGAGCAGTACTTC
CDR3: CASSVGDRNYEQYF

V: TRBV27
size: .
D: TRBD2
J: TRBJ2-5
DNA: TGTGCCAGCGCGATCGGACTAGCGGGAGAGACCCAGTGCTTC
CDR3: CASAIGLAGETQCF